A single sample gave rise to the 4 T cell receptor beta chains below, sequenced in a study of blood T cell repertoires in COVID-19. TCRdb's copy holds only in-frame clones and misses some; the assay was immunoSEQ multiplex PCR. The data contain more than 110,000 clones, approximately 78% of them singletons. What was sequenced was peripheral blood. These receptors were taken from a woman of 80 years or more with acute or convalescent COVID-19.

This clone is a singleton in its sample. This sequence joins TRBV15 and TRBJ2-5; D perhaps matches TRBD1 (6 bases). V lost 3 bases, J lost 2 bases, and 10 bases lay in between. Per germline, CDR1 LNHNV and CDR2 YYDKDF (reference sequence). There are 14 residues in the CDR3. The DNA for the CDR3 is TGTGCCACCAGCAGGGGACAAATTCAAGAGACCCAGTACTTC. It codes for CATSRGQIQETQYF.

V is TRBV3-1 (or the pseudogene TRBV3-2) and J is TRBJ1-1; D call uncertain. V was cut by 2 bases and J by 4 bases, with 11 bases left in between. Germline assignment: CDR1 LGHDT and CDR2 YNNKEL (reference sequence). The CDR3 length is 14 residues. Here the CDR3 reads CASSQPGWSTEAFF. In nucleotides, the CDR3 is TGTGCCAGCAGCCAACCTGGATGGAGCACTGAAGCTTTCTTT.

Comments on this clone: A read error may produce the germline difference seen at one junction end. This chain's CDR3 is CAGGTNYGYTF. CDR3 nucleotides: TGCGCGGGGGGAACGAACTATGGCTACACCTTC. The V gene is TRBV19, the J gene TRBJ1-2; D may be TRBD1 (5 bases). CDR1 and CDR2 (germline): LNHDA, SQIVND (reference sequence). The CDR3 is 11 amino acids.

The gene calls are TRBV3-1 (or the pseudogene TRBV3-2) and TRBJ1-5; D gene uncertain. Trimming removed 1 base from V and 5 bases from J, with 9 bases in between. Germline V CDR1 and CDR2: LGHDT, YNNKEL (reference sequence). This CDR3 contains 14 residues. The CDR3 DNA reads TGTGCCAGCAGCCAAGCAGGATCTGATCAGCCCCAGCATTTT. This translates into CASSQAGSDQPQHF.